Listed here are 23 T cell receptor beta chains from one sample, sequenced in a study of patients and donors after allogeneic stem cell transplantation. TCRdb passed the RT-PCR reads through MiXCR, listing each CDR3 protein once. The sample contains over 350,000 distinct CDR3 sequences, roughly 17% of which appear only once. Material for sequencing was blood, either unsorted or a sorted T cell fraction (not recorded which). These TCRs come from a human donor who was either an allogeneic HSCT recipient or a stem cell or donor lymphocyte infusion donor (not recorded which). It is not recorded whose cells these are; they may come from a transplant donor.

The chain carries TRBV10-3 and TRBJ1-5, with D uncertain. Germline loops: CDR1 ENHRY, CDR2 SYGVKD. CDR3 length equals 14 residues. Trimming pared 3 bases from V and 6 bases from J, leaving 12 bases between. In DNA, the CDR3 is TGTGCCATCAGTGAAAAAGGAGGGATTCAGCCCCAGCATTTT. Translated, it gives CAISEKGGIQPQHF.

CDR3 nucleotides: TGCAGTGCCGGACAGGCCCATTCCTACGAGCAGTACTTC. Amino acids: CSAGQAHSYEQYF. The chain recombines TRBV20-1 with TRBJ2-7; 7 bases align to TRBD1. Germline V lookup: CDR1 DFQATT, CDR2 SNEGSKA (reference sequence). The length of the CDR3 is 13 residues. The junction had 6 bases not matched to a gene; V was cut back by 6 bases and J by 1 base.

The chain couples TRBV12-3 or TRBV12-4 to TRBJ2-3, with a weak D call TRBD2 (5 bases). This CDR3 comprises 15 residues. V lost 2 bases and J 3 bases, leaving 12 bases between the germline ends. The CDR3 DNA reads TGTGCCAGCAGTTTATCTGGACTCCAAACAGATACGCAGTATTTT. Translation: CASSLSGLQTDTQYF.

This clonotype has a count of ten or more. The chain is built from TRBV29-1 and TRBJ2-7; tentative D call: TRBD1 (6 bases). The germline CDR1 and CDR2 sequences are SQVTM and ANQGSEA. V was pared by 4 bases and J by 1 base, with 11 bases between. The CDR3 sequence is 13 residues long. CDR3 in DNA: TGCAGCGTTGGACAGGACGTGTCCTACGAGCAGTACTTC. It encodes CSVGQDVSYEQYF.

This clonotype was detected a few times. This CDR3 is CSVEGGGWNEQFF. CDR3 nucleotides: TGCAGCGTTGAGGGTGGGGGTTGGAATGAGCAGTTCTTC. This chain links TRBV29-1 with TRBJ2-1, with D perhaps being TRBD1 or TRBD2 (5 bases each). The ends were cut back, 3 bases at V and 7 bases at J, with 13 bases in the middle. This CDR3 contains 13 residues. The germline V gene encodes CDR1 SQVTM and CDR2 ANQGSEA.

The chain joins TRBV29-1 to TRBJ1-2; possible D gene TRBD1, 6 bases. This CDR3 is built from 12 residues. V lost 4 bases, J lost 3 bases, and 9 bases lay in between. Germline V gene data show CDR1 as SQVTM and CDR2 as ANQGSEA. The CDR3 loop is CSVGRGHYGYTF. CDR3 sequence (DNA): TGCAGCGTTGGCCGGGGGCACTATGGCTACACCTTC.

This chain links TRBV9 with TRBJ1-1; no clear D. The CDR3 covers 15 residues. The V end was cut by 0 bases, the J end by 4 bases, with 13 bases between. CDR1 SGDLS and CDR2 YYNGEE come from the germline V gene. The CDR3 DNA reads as TGTGCCAGCAGCGTAGGGGGTTCCGTGAGCACTGAAGCTTTCTTT. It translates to CASSVGGSVSTEAFF.

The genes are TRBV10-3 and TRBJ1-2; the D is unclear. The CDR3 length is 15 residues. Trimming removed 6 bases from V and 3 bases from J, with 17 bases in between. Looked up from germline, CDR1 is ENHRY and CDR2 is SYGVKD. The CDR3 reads CAIRTAPESYYGYTF. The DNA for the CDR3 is TGTGCCATCAGGACCGCCCCGGAATCGTACTATGGCTACACCTTC.

CDR3 nucleotides: TGTGCCACCACCCGGGACAGCCGGGTGAACACTGAAGCTTTCTTT. Its protein is CATTRDSRVNTEAFF. The genes are TRBV7-2 and TRBJ1-1, with 7 bases aligning to TRBD1. Germline V gene data show CDR1 as SGHTA and CDR2 as FQGNSA. V lost 10 bases to trimming and J lost 0 bases; unmatched junction nucleotides: 11. CDR3 length: 15 amino acids.

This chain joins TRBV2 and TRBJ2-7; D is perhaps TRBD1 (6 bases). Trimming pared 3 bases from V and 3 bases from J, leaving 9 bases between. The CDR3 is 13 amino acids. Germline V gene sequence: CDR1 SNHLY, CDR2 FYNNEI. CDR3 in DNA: TGTGCCAGCAGTGACAGGGGTGGCTACGAGCAGTACTTC. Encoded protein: CASSDRGGYEQYF.

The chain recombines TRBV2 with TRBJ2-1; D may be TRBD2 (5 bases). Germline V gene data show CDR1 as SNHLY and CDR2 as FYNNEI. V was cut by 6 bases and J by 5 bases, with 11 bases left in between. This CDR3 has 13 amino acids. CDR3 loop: CASSSTRNNEQFF. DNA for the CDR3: TGTGCCAGCAGCTCAACTAGAAACAATGAGCAGTTCTTC.

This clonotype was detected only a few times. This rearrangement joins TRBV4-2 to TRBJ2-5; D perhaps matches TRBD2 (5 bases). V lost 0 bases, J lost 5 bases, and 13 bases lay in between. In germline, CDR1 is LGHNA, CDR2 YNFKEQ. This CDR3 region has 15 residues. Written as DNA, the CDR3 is TGTGCCAGCAGCCAAGAGTCCTCCTCGGGGGAGACCCAGTACTTC. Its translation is CASSQESSSGETQYF.

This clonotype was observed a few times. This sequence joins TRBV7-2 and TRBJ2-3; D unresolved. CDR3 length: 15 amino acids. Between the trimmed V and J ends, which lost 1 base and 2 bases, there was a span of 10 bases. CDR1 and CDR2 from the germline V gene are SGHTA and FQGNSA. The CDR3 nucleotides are TGTGCCAGCAGCTTAGGATCTAGTTACACAGATACGCAGTATTTT. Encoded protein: CASSLGSSYTDTQYF.

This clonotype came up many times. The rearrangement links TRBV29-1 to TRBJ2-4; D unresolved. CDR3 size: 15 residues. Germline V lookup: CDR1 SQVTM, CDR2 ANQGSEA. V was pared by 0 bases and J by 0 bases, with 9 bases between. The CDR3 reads CSVEDLGLAKNIQYF. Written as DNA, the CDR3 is TGCAGCGTTGAAGATTTAGGTCTAGCCAAAAACATTCAGTACTTC.

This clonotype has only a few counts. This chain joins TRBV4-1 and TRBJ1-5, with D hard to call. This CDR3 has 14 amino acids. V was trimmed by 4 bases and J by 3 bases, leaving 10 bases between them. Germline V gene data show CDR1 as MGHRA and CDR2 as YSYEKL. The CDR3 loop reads CASSPVGSNQPQHF. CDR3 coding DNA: TGCGCCAGCAGCCCAGTCGGTTCCAATCAGCCCCAGCATTTT.

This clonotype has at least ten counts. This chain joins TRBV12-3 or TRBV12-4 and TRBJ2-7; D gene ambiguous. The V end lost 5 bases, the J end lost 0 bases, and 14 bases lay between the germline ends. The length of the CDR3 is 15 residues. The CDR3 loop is CASSRHQRYSYEQYF. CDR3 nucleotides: TGTGCCAGCAGTCGACATCAAAGGTACTCCTACGAGCAGTACTTC.

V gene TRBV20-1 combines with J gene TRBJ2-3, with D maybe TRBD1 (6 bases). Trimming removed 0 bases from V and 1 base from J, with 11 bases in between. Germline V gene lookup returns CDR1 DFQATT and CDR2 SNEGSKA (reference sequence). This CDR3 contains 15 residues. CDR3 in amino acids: CSARDNRVRTDTQYF. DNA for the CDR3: TGCAGTGCTAGAGATAACAGGGTGCGCACAGATACGCAGTATTTT.

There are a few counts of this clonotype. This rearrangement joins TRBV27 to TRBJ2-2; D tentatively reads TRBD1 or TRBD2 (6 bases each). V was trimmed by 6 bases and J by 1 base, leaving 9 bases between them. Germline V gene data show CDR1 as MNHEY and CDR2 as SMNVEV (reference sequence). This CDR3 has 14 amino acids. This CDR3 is CASREGVNTGELFF. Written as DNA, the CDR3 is TGTGCCAGCAGGGAGGGGGTGAACACCGGGGAGCTGTTTTTT.

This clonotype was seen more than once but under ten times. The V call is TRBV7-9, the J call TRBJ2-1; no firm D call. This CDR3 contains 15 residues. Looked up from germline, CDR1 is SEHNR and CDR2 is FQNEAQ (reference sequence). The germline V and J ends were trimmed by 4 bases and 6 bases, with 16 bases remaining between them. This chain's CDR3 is CASSSKKNSINEQFF. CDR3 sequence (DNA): TGTGCCAGCAGCTCAAAGAAGAACTCGATCAATGAGCAGTTCTTC.

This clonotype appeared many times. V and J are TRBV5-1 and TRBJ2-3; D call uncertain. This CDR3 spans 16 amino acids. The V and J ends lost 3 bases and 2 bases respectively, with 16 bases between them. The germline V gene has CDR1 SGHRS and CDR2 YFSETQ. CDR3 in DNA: TGCGCCAGCAGCTATGGTCACCCAACCTTCACAGATACGCAGTATTTT. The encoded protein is CASSYGHPTFTDTQYF.

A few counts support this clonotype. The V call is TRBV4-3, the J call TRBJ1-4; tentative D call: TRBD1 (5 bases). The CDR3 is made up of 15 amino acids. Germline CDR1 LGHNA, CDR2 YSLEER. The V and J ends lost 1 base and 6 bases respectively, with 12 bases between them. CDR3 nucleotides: TGCGCCAGCAGCCAAGGAGGGGCGGCGTATGAAAAACTGTTTTTT. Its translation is CASSQGGAAYEKLFF.

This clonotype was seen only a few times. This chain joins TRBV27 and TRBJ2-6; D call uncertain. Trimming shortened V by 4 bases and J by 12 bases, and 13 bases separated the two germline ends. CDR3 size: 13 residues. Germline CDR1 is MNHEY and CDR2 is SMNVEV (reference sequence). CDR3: CASSSRISGVLTF. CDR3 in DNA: TGTGCCAGCAGTTCCAGGATCTCCGGCGTCCTGACTTTC.

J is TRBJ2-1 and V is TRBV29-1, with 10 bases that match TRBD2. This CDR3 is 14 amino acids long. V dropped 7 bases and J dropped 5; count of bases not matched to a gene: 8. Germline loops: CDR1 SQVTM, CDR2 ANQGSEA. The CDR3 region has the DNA TGCAGCGCCCACACAGCGGGAGGGCACAATGAGCAGTTCTTC. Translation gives CSAHTAGGHNEQFF.